This T cell receptor beta chain was captured by sequencing in a study of Ad26.COV2.S vaccination and SARS-CoV-2 variants. Study at large: Donor participated within the Ad26.COV2.S arm of the COV1001 trial. Ad26.COV2.S shots went into the muscle once or twice, 56 days apart. The study, taken as a whole, reports: Vaccinees displayed broader spike-specific TCR repertoires than placebo recipients. Using TCR breadth and depth analyses may have led to underestimated total T cell responses.

This clone was counted a few times. As yet, its antigen is unknown. Profiling relied on immunoSEQ multiplex PCR, and the TCRdb table lists in-frame clones only, not all of them. The top ten clones hold 1.5% to 2% of a sample with some 340,000 clones, about 86% of them seen once. The germline V and J ends were trimmed by 2 bases and 1 base, with 8 bases remaining between them. The CDR3 length is 15 residues. Germline V lookup: CDR1 KGHSH, CDR2 LQKENI. Treatment given: some 19 received Ad26.COV2.S at low or high dose, single or two shots; about 5 received placebo; per-sample allocation not given. It was on day 63 after the first vaccine or placebo injection that samples were taken.

V is TRBV18 and J is TRBJ2-2; tentative D call: TRBD2 (5 bases). This specimen consisted of peripheral blood, obtained in a trial of Ad26.COV2.S vaccine versus placebo. The sequence derives from a person between 18 and 59 years old who received the Ad26.COV2.S COVID-19 vaccine or a placebo. For the CDR3, the DNA is TGTGCCAGCTCACCAACGGGGATGAACACCGGGGAGCTGTTTTTT. The encoded protein is CASSPTGMNTGELFF.